The subject of this entry is one T cell receptor beta chain. Antigen unknown. One junction end does not reproduce the germline sequence, and a read error may be involved. CD8+CD4-CCR7+CD45RA+ cells were sorted as naive CD8 T cells. These data come from a study of molecular identifiers for immune sequencing clone quantification. Study outcomes and limitations: With a barcode shared among identical TCR molecules, highly expanded clone sizes could be underestimated. Naive cells had under 1% of molecules in clones above 20 RNA copies, effectors over 97%.

Germline assignment: CDR1 SGHTA and CDR2 FQGTGA. The CDR3 runs to 15 residues. TCRdb reanalysed the PCR reads using MiXCR and keeps one entry per CDR3 protein. Counted here are 550,000 to 750,000 distinct CDR3 sequences, nearly 20% occurring once; the ten biggest clones make up roughly 0.85%. The material sequenced was naive CD8+ T cells from blood, with Jurkat cell RNA spiked in. As to subset: FACS-sorted CD8+CD4-CCR7+CD45RA+ naive T cells. The source is a human donor in good health. Some libraries in this study had Jurkat cell RNA spiked in. This sequence joins TRBV7-3 and TRBJ2-2; 9 bases line up with TRBD2. The CDR3: CASSSGTSPTGGLFF. DNA of the CDR3: TGTGCCAGCAGCTCCGGGACTAGCCCCACCGGGGGGCTGTTTTTT. Using reference TRBV7-3 and TRBJ2-2 for the parts outside the CDR3, the full variable domain is GAGVSQTPSNKVTEKGKYVELRCDPISGHTALYWYRQSLGQGPEFLIYFQGTGAADDSGLPNDRFFAVRPEGSVSTLKIQRTERGDSAVYLCASSSGTSPTGGLFFGEGSRLTVL.